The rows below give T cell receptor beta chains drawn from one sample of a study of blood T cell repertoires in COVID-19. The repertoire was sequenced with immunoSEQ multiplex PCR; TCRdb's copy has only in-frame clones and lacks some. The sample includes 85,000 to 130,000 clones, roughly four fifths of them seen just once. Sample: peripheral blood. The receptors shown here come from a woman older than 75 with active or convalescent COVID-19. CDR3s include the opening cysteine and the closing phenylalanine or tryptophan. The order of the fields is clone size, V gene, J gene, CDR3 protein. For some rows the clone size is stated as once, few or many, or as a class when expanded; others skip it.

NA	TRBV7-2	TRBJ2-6	CASVGSSGANVLTF
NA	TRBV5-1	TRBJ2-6	CASSFSGPGANVLTF
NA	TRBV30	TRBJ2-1	CALRAGLADEQFF
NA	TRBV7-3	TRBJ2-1	CASRPTGGSYNEQFF
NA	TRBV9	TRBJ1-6	CASSGQLYSPLHF
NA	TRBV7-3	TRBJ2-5	CASSPTAAQETQYF
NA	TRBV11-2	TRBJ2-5	CASSLGVVGAETQYF
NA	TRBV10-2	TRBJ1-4	CASSERTGSAIEKLFF
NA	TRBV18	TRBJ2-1	CASSLGTGGFF
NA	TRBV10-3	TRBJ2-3	CAISDETASTDTQYF
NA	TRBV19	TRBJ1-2	CASSMRTEGAYGYTF
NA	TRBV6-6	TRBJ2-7	CASSYAGGYEQYF
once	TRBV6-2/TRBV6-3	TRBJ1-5	CASSTHSVNNQPQHF
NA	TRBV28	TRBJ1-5	CASSDGQGVYQPQHF
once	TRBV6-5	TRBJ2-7	CASTPATSGSYEQYF
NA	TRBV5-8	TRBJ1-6	CASTPTGSRSPLHF
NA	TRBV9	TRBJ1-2	CASSVATVRGEGYTF
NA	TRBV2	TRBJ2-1	CASGTSGYNEQFF
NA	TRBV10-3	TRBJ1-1	CAIRDTVNTEAFF
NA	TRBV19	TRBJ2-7	CASSILQGGSYEQYF
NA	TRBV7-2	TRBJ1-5	CASSSRRGDQPQHF
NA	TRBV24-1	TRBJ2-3	CATGRGDTDTQYF
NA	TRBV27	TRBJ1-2	CASSMMTGAAYGYTF
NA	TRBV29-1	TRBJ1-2	CSVEIPGRGDGYTF
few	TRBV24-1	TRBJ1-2	CATSETGSNYGYTF
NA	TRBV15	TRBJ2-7	CATSRPGHEEYEQYF
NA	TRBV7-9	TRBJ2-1	CASSLAWGGSYNEQFF
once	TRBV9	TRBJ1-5	CASSTTGGRDQPQHF
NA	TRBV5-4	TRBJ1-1	CASSLLNTEAFF
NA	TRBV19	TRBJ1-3	CASSIDRQRGNTIYF
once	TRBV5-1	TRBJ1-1	CASRLAPQMNTEAFF
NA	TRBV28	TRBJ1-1	CASSGQLPSEAFF
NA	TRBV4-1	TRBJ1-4	CASSQTGGGGIEEKLFF
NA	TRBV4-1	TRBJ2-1	CASSQRGTGVIEQFF
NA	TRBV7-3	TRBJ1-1	CASSPVGRGVRRF
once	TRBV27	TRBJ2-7	CASSLRQGKQYF
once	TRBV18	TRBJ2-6	CASSPLDPRGFGANVLTF
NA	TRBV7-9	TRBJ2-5	CASSFAWEGAGETQYF
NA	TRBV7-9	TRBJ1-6	CASRPSNRGPKGDSPLHF
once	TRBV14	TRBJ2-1	CASTPWGRPGNEQFF
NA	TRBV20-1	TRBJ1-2	CAHGANGYTF
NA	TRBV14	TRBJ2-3	CASSQDGTRTQYF
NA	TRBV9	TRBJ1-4	CASSPGQGGVGEKLFF
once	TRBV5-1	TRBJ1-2	CASSLGDSNYGYTF
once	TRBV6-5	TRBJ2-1	CASRETGGRDEQFF
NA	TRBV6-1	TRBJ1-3	CASSEQAGSWGNTIYF
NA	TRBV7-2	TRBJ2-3	CASSLELAGDRNTQYF
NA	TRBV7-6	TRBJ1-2	CASSPTGNYGYTF
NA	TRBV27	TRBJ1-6	CASSLMGANNSPLHF
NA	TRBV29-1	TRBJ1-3	CSVQGSSGNTIYF
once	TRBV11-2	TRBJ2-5	CASSARLQGSEETQYF
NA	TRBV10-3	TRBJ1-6	CAISWDRLNSPLHF
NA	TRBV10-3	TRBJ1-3	CAIRRQSSGNTIYF
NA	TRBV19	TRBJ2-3	CASNQGAWGTDTQYF
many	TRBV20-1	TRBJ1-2	CSTNYHGYTF
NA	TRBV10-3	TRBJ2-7	CASRTGSYEQYF
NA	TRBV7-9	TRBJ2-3	CASSTAGGSTDTQYF
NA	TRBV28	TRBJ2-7	CASSWVGGTGREKQYF
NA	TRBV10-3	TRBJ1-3	CAILESSGNTIYF